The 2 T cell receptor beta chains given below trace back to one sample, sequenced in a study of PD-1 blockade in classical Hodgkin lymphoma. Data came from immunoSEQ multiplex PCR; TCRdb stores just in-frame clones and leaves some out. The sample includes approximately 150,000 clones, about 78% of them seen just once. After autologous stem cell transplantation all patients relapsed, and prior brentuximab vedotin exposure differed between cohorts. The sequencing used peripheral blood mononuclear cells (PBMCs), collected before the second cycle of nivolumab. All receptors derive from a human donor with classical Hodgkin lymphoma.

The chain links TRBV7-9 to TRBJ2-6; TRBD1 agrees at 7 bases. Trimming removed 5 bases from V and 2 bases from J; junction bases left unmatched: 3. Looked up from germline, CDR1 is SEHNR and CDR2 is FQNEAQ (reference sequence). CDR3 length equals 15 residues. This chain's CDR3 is CASSADRAGANVLTF. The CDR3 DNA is TGTGCCAGCAGCGCCGACAGGGCTGGGGCCAACGTCCTGACTTTC.

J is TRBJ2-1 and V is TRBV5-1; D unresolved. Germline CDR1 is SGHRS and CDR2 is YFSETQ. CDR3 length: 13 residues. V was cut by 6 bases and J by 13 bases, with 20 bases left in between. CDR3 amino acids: CASTFRIDAPQFF. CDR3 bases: TGCGCCAGCACCTTCAGGATAGATGCCCCACAGTTCTTC.